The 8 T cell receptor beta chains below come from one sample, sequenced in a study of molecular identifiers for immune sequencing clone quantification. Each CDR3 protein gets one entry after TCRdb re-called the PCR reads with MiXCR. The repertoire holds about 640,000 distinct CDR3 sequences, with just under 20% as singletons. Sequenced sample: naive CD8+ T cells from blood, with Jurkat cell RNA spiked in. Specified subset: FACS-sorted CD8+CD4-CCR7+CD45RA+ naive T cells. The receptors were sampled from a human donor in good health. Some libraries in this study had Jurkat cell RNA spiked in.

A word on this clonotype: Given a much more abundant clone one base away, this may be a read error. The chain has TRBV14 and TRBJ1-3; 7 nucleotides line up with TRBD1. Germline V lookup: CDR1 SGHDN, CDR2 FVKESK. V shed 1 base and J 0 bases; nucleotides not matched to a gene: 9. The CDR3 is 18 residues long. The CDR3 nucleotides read TGTGCCAGCAGCCAAGTAGGTTCCGACAGGGACTCTGGAAACACCATATATTTT. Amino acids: CASSQVGSDRDSGNTIYF.

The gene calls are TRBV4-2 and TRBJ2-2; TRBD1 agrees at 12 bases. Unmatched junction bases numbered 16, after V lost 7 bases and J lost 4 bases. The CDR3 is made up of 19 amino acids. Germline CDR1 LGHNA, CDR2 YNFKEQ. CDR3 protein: CASNTLSPGQGAGTGELFF. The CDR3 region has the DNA TGTGCCAGCAACACCCTGTCACCGGGACAGGGGGCCGGCACCGGGGAGCTGTTTTTT.

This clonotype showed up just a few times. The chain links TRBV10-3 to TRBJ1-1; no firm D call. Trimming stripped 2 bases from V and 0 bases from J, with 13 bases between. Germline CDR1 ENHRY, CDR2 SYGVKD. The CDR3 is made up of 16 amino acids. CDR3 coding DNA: TGTGCCATCAGTGAGATACGGCAGGTGATGAACACTGAAGCTTTCTTT. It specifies CAISEIRQVMNTEAFF.

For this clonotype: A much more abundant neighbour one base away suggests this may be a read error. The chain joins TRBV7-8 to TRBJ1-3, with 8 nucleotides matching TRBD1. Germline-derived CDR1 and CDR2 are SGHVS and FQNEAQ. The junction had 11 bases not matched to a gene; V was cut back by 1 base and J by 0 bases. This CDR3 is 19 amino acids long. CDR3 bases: TGTGCCAGCAGCTTAGGCGGGAGACAGGGGTTCCTCTCTGGAAACACCATATATTTT. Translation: CASSLGGRQGFLSGNTIYF.

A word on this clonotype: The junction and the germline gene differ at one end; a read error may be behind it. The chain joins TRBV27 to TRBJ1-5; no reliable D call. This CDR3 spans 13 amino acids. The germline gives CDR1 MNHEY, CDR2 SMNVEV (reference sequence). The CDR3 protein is CAGSLGNNQPQHF. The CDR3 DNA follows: TGTGCCGGCAGTTTAGGGAACAATCAGCCCCAGCATTTT.

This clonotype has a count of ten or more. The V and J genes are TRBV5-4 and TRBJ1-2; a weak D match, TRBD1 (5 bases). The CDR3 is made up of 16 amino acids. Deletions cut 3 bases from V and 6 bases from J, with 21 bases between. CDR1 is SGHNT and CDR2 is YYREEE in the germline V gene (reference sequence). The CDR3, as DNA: TGTGCCAGCAGCTCCGTACATCGGACACAGCGGAATGGCTACACCTTC. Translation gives CASSSVHRTQRNGYTF. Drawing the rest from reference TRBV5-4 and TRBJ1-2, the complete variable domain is ETGVTQSPTHLIKTRGQQVTLRCSSQSGHNTVSWYQQALGQGPQFIFQYYREEENGRGNFPPRFSGLQFPNYSSELNVNALELDDSALYLCASSSVHRTQRNGYTFGSGTRLTVV.

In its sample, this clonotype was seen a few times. CDR3 bases: TGTGCCAGCAGTTTACTAGCGGGAACGAACACCGGGGAGCTGTTTTTT. As protein: CASSLLAGTNTGELFF. The chain has TRBV12-3 or TRBV12-4 and TRBJ2-2; TRBD2 matches 9 bases. V lost 2 bases to trimming and J lost 0 bases; unmatched junction nucleotides: 1. CDR3 length equals 16 residues.

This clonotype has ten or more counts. This CDR3 is CASSLFRGGTYEQYF. The CDR3 coding sequence is TGTGCCAGCAGTTTATTCCGAGGGGGAACCTACGAGCAGTACTTC. The chain recombines TRBV28 with TRBJ2-7; D may be TRBD1 (6 bases). The V and J ends lost 1 base and 2 bases respectively, with 12 bases between them. The CDR3 runs to 15 residues. Germline V CDR1 and CDR2: MDHEN, SYDVKM.